This T cell receptor (beta chain) was recovered during a study of blood T cell repertoires in COVID-19. The overall study: Samples representing acute and convalescent COVID-19 were sourced from the United States, Italy and Spain. In each case, the material was cDNA or gDNA derived from T cells, B-cell-depleted T cells, or PBMCs.

This clone was found a few times. V was cut by 6 bases and J by 6 bases, with 15 bases left in between. In germline, CDR1 is MNHEY, CDR2 SMNVEV (reference sequence). CDR3 size: 14 residues. Original handling: From reference gene primer amplification, estimates of nucleated cell counts were derived. Measured with immunoSEQ multiplex PCR; TCRdb has only the in-frame clones, and not every one. V, J and clone size are those of that table, while D and trimming were read from the DNA. The repertoire holds about 59,000 clones, with roughly 78% as singletons. The specimen sequenced was peripheral blood. The V call is TRBV27, the J call TRBJ1-5; D gene uncertain. The clonotype originates from a man in his sixties with acute or convalescent COVID-19. In DNA, the CDR3 is TGTGCCAGCAGATATGGGCCCCCCGGTCAGCCCCAGCATTTT. The encoded protein is CASRYGPPGQPQHF.